The entry below describes one T cell receptor beta chain. Indicated time point: patch test 3, about 24 weeks after DPC sensitization. Stated treatment: therapeutic diphenylcyclopropenone sensitization with weekly scalp DPC. This specimen belongs to a study of human T cells and chemical hapten exposure. With 5 bases removed from V and 1 base from J, the gap between germline ends came to 16 bases. This CDR3 region has 16 residues. TCRdb re-called the RACE reads with MiXCR, one entry per CDR3 protein. Here the sample spans just over 95,000 distinct CDR3 sequences, about 28% being singletons. J is TRBJ2-3 and V is TRBV12-3 or TRBV12-4, with D perhaps being TRBD1 or TRBD2 (5 bases each). The TCR originated in a man aged 40-49 years with alopecia areata. Some clones in this sample may be carry-over from other donors' samples. The sequencing here drew on whole blood, taken in connection with sensitization to the hapten diphenylcyclopropenone (DPC). Written as DNA, the CDR3 is TGTGCCAGCAGTCCCGGGGCCTCTCCCCGCACAGATACGCAGTATTTT. It specifies CASSPGASPRTDTQYF.